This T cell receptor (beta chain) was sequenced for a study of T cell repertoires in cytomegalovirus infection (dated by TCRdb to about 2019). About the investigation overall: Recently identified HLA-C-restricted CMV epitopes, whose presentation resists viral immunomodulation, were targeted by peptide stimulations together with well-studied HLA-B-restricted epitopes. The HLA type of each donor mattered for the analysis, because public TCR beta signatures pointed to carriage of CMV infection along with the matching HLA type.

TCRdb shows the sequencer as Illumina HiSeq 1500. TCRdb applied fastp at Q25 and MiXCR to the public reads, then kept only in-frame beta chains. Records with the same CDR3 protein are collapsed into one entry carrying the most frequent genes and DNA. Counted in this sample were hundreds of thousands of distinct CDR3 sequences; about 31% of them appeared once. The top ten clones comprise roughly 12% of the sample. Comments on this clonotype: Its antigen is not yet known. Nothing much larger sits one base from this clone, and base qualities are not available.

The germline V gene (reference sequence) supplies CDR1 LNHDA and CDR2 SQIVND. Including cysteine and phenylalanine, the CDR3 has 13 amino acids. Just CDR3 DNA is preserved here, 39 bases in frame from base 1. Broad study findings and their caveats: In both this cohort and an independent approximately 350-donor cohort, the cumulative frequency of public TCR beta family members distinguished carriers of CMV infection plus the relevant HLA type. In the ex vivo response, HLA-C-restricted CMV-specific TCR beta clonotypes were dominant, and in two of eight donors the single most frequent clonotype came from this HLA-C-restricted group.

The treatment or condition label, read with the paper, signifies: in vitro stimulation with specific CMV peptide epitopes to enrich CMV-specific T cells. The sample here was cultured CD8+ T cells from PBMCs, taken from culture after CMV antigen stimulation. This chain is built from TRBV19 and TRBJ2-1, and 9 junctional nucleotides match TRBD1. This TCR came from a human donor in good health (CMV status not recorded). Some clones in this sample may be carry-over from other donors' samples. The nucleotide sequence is TGTGTCACGACAGGGGGGTTCAACAATGAGCAGTTCTTC. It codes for CVTTGGFNNEQFF.